The 25 T cell receptor beta chains in this list originate from one sample, sequenced in a study of T cells in women clearing cervical HPV infection. TCRdb's copy holds only in-frame clones and misses some; the assay was immunoSEQ multiplex PCR. The specimen's table records some 28,000 clones. The material sequenced was blood buffy coat. These receptors originate from a woman between 18 and 75 years old with a cervical HPV16 infection that either progressed to CIN3+ or cleared (not recorded which).

In regard to this clone: The CDR3 end falls 3 residues outside the read, so it is completed with the germline J gene. The rearrangement links TRBV20-1 to TRBJ2-7, with TRBD2 matching 12 bases. Per germline, CDR1 DFQATT and CDR2 SNEGSKA (reference sequence). The junction had 6 bases not matched to a gene; V was cut back by 3 bases and J by 3 bases. The CDR3 runs 15 residues. CDR3 bases read: TGCAGTGCTAGCCCCCCGGGACTAGCGGGCTACGAG. Translation gives CSASPPGLAGYE. The full-length CDR3 reads as CSASPPGLAGYEQYF.

With regard to this clone: The missing CDR3 end, 3 residues past where the read stops, is filled in from the germline J gene. This rearrangement joins TRBV12-3 or TRBV12-4 to TRBJ1-2; 8 bases are shared with TRBD1. CDR3 length: 14 amino acids. V lost 4 bases, J lost 3 bases, and 4 bases stayed unmatched. CDR3 protein: CASSSADRDYGYTF. Partial CDR3 DNA: TGTGCCAGCAGTTCCGCGGACAGGGACTATGGC.

Concerning this clone itself: The observed sequence ends 3 residues before the CDR3 terminus, with the missing tail filled in from the germline J gene. This chain uses TRBV20-1 with TRBJ2-2; perhaps TRBD1 as D (5 bases). The CDR3 length is 15 residues. Germline CDR1 reads DFQATT; CDR2 reads SNEGSKA (reference sequence). The CDR3 DNA, read in part, is TGCAGTGCTAAGGGGCAGGGTGAGTTTAATTCACCG. Residues: CSAKGQGEFNSP. The full CDR3 protein reads CSAKGQGEFNSPLFF.

A remark on this clone: The sequenced fragment ends 3 residues before the CDR3 boundary, so the rest is inferred from the germline J gene. The chain couples TRBV20-1 to TRBJ2-2; D may be TRBD2 (6 bases). This CDR3 has 14 amino acids. Per germline, CDR1 DFQATT and CDR2 SNEGSKA (reference sequence). The DNA read from the CDR3 is TGCAGTGCTAGAGATACAGGAGGAGGGGAAAAG. It is translated as CSARDTGGGEK. The full CDR3 is CSARDTGGGEKLFF.

Worth noting for this clone: The sequenced fragment ends 3 residues before the CDR3 boundary, so the rest is inferred from the germline J gene. The chain combines TRBV7-2 with TRBJ2-5; D remains ambiguous. This CDR3 contains 15 residues. Germline V CDR1 and CDR2: SGHTA, FQGNSA. V lost 1 base, J lost 7 bases, and 16 bases lay in between. The part of the CDR3 DNA that was read is TGTGCCAGCAGCTTAGGAGTCAATCGGGTGGGGACC. This codes for CASSLGVNRVGT. The whole CDR3 protein is CASSLGVNRVGTQYF. Using reference TRBV7-2 and TRBJ2-5 for the parts outside the CDR3, the full variable domain is GAGVSQSPSNKVTEKGKDVELRCDPISGHTALYWYRQSLGQGLEFLIYFQGNSAPDKSGLPSDRFSAERTGGSVSTLTIQRTQQEDSAVYLCASSLGVNRVGTQYFGPGTRLLVL.

Concerning this clone: The sequenced fragment ends 3 residues before the CDR3 boundary, so the rest is inferred from the germline J gene. The rearrangement links TRBV5-6 to TRBJ2-1; 7 bases map to TRBD1. The CDR3 contains 14 residues. The V gene's germline CDR1 is SGHDT and CDR2 YYEEEE. Trimming at V came to 2 bases and at J to 4 bases, leaving 3 bases not matched to a gene. The sequenced CDR3 bases are TGTGCCAGCAGCTTCGGGACAGCTTACAATGAG. It yields the protein CASSFGTAYNE. The full CDR3 reads CASSFGTAYNEQFF. The whole variable domain, remainder taken from reference TRBV5-6 and TRBJ2-1, is DAGVTQSPTHLIKTRGQQVTLRCSPKSGHDTVSWYQQALGQGPQFIFQYYEEEERQRGNFPDRFSGHQFPNYSSELNVNALLLGDSALYLCASSFGTAYNEQFFGPGTRLTVL.

Concerning this clone itself: The read ends 3 residues early relative to the CDR3; the germline J gene fills the gap. The V gene is TRBV7-6, the J gene TRBJ1-2; D remains unclear. Germline CDR1 and CDR2: SGHVS and FNYEAQ. The CDR3 totals 13 residues. CDR3 region: CASSKSLFYDYTF. The sequenced CDR3 bases are TGTGCCAGCAGTAAGAGCCTTTTCTACGAC.

As regards this clone: The CDR3 extends 3 residues past the end of the read, so its final part is completed from the germline J gene. J is TRBJ2-4 and V is TRBV7-9; 7 positions match TRBD2. Germline V gene sequence: CDR1 SEHNR, CDR2 FQNEAQ (reference sequence). The length of the CDR3 is 14 residues. The CDR3 bases that were read are TGTGCCAGCACCCGTTTTCCGGGGGACTATGGT. Its protein is CASTRFPGDYG. The whole CDR3 region reads CASTRFPGDYGQYF.

As regards this clone: The read finishes 3 residues shy of the CDR3 end, and the germline J gene is used to complete it. This chain joins TRBV11-2 and TRBJ2-7, with a tentative D call TRBD1 (6 bases). This CDR3 contains 14 residues. V lost 1 base, J lost 3 bases, and 10 bases lay in between. Germline loops: CDR1 SGHAT, CDR2 FQNNGV. The CDR3 bases that were read are TGTGCCAGCAGCTTAGGGGGACACCTCTACGAG. Translation gives CASSLGGHLYE. Given in full, the CDR3 is CASSLGGHLYEQYF.

Comments on this clone: The CDR3 is cut off 3 residues early in the read; its end comes from the germline J gene. This chain joins TRBV19 and TRBJ2-1, with 10 bases aligning to TRBD1. Per germline, CDR1 LNHDA and CDR2 SQIVND (reference sequence). This CDR3 is built from 14 residues. V lost 4 bases, J lost 8 bases, and 5 bases stayed unmatched. CDR3 DNA, as far as it was read: TGTGCCAGTAGTACCCGGGACAGGGGACATGAG. Protein sequence: CASSTRDRGHE. The full CDR3 sequence reads CASSTRDRGHEQFF.

Comment on this clone: Read data end 3 residues before the CDR3 end; the end is taken from the germline J gene. This rearrangement joins TRBV7-8 to TRBJ2-7; tentative D call: TRBD2 (5 bases). Trimming removed 5 bases from V and 5 bases from J, with 13 bases in between. Looked up from germline, CDR1 is SGHVS and CDR2 is FQNEAQ. The CDR3 is 13 residues long. The CDR3 here is CASSLRGHDEQYF. The covered CDR3 bases are TGTGCCAGCAGCCTACGGGGTCATGACGAG.

Points on this clone: The read is 3 residues too short to cover the CDR3 end, so that end is filled in from the germline J gene. The J gene is TRBJ1-1, the V gene TRBV7-8; 7 nucleotides line up with TRBD1. Germline V gives CDR1 SGHVS, CDR2 FQNEAQ. The ends lost 5 bases at V and 1 base at J; junction bases unmatched: 4. The CDR3 is 14 amino acids. The DNA read from the CDR3 is TGTGCCAGCAGCCCAGGGGACAGGAACACTGAA. Translating gives CASSPGDRNTE. The CDR3 in its entirety is CASSPGDRNTEAFF.

The CDR3 DNA, read in part, is TGTGCCAGTAAAGGACTAGCAGCTGCAGATACG. Its protein is CASKGLAAADT. The full-length CDR3 reads as CASKGLAAADTQYF. The chain is built from TRBV19 and TRBJ2-3; 8 bases fit TRBD2. The CDR3 end lies 3 residues beyond the end of the read and is filled in from the germline J gene. Germline V lookup: CDR1 LNHDA, CDR2 SQIVND (reference sequence). The V gene end was trimmed by 7 bases and the J gene end by 4 bases; junction bases not matched to a gene: 7. CDR3 length equals 14 residues. Using reference TRBV19 and TRBJ2-3 for the parts outside the CDR3, the full variable domain is DGGITQSPKYLFRKEGQNVTLSCEQNLNHDAMYWYRQDPGQGLRLIYYSQIVNDFQKGDIAEGYSVSREKKESFPLTVTSAQKNPTAFYLCASKGLAAADTQYFGPGTRLTVL.

Remarks on this clone: The read halts 3 residues ahead of the CDR3 end, with the missing end drawn from the germline J gene. This chain connects TRBV7-2 to TRBJ1-5; TRBD1 agrees at 9 bases. The CDR3 is 14 residues long. J was trimmed by 8 bases and V by 3 bases; bases with no gene match: 5. CDR1 and CDR2 (germline): SGHTA, FQGNSA. The CDR3 loop is CASSLGQGPEPQHF. The sequenced part of the CDR3 DNA is TGTGCCAGCAGCTTGGGACAGGGCCCAGAGCCC.

Points on this clone: The read terminates 3 residues before the CDR3 end, so the remaining end is supplied by the germline J gene. The chain joins TRBV19 to TRBJ2-5, with a tentative D call TRBD2 (7 bases). V gave up 6 bases and J gave up 1 base, with 21 bases separating them. Germline V gene data show CDR1 as LNHDA and CDR2 as SQIVND (reference sequence). The length of the CDR3 is 17 residues. The sequenced part of the CDR3 DNA is TGTGCCAGTAGCCAAGTAGTGGGGAGGGGGGGCCAAGAGACC. Translation: CASSQVVGRGGQET. The entire CDR3 reads CASSQVVGRGGQETQYF.

In the case of this clone: Read coverage stops 3 residues before the CDR3 terminus; the germline J gene supplies the remainder. The rearrangement uses TRBV29-1 and TRBJ2-7, with 9 bases lining up with TRBD1. V lost 4 bases, J lost 4 bases, and 5 bases stayed unmatched. Per the germline V gene, CDR1 is SQVTM and CDR2 is ANQGSEA. The CDR3 contains 13 residues. CDR3 protein: CSVVGQGGYEQYF. The part of the CDR3 DNA that was read is TGCAGCGTTGTGGGACAGGGCGGTTACGAG.

Details on this clone: The sequence runs out 3 residues before the end of the CDR3; the remainder is reconstructed from the germline J gene. V is TRBV11-2 and J is TRBJ1-3; D perhaps matches TRBD1 (5 bases). The V gene's germline CDR1 is SGHAT and CDR2 FQNNGV. Trimming removed 2 bases at V and 3 bases at J, with 5 bases between. This CDR3 region has 13 residues. The CDR3 spells CASSLQGGNTIYF. The CDR3 bases that were read are TGTGCCAGCAGCTTACAGGGTGGAAACACC.

Notes on this clone: The missing CDR3 end, 3 residues past where the read stops, is filled in from the germline J gene. The gene calls are TRBV19 and TRBJ1-2, with a tentative D call TRBD1 (5 bases). From germline, CDR1 is LNHDA and CDR2 SQIVND (reference sequence). The CDR3 length is 14 residues. CDR3 residues: CASSPRTRSEGYTF. CDR3 bases read: TGTGCCAGTAGTCCCCGGACAAGGAGCGAGGGC.

In regard to this clone: Sequencing ends 3 residues short of the CDR3 end; the germline J gene provides the rest. The V call is TRBV11-2, the J call TRBJ2-2; D gene unclear. V shed 1 base and J shed 6 bases, with 6 bases lying between them. Germline loops: CDR1 SGHAT, CDR2 FQNNGV. The CDR3 length is 13 residues. The CDR3 spells CASSLGHPGELFF. The sequenced part of the CDR3 DNA is TGTGCCAGCAGCTTAGGACACCCCGGGGAG. Looking up the rest from reference TRBV11-2 and TRBJ2-2 gives the full variable domain: EAGVAQSPRYKIIEKRQSVAFWCNPISGHATLYWYQQILGQGPKLLIQFQNNGVVDDSQLPKDRFSAERLKGVDSTLKIQPAKLEDSAVYLCASSLGHPGELFFGEGSRLTVL.

On this clone itself: The CDR3 end is not reached by the read, which stops 3 residues before it; the germline J gene fills it in. The chain is built from TRBV5-4 and TRBJ2-3, with D uncertain. The V and J ends lost 1 base and 0 bases respectively, with 3 bases between them. Germline V gene data show CDR1 as SGHNT and CDR2 as YYREEE (reference sequence). The CDR3 is 13 amino acids. The CDR3 loop is CASSLTSTDTQYF. Incomplete CDR3 DNA: TGTGCCAGCAGCTTGACTAGCACAGATACG.

About this clone itself: The read finishes 3 residues shy of the CDR3 end, and the germline J gene is used to complete it. This chain joins TRBV5-6 and TRBJ1-1, with D maybe TRBD1 (6 bases). This CDR3 has 13 amino acids. V lost 1 base and J lost 4, with 8 bases in between. Germline CDR1 reads SGHDT; CDR2 reads YYEEEE. CDR3 region: CASSLFRGTEAFF. The CDR3 DNA, read in part, is TGTGCCAGCAGCTTGTTCAGGGGCACTGAA. Full variable domain (missing parts from reference TRBV5-6 and TRBJ1-1): DAGVTQSPTHLIKTRGQQVTLRCSPKSGHDTVSWYQQALGQGPQFIFQYYEEEERQRGNFPDRFSGHQFPNYSSELNVNALLLGDSALYLCASSLFRGTEAFFGQGTRLTVV.

Concerning this clone: One junction end disagrees with the germline gene, perhaps due to a read error. The read falls 3 residues short of the CDR3 end, and the missing part is taken from the germline J gene. This CDR3 is also generated by other DNA sequences in the sample. The chain is built from TRBV11-2 and TRBJ1-3; 8 bases agree with TRBD1. In germline, CDR1 is SGHAT, CDR2 FQNNGV. The CDR3 sequence is 14 residues long. The covered CDR3 bases are TGTGCCAGCAGCATGGACAGGGCGGGGAACACA. Translated: CASSMDRAGNT. The entire CDR3 sequence reads CASSMDRAGNTIYF.

On this clone: The read stops 3 residues short of the end of the CDR3; the missing end is completed from the germline J gene. The V gene is TRBV20-1, the J gene TRBJ2-2, with D tentatively TRBD1 (6 bases). V lost 2 bases and J lost 6, with 10 bases in between. This CDR3 is built from 13 residues. The germline gives CDR1 DFQATT, CDR2 SNEGSKA (reference sequence). Incomplete CDR3 DNA: TGCAGTGCTAGATACAGGGACCCCGGGGAG. Residues: CSARYRDPGE. The whole CDR3 protein reads CSARYRDPGELFF.

Points on this clone: The CDR3 end falls 3 residues outside the read, so it is completed with the germline J gene. V is TRBV5-6 and J is TRBJ1-1; D gene ambiguous. CDR1 SGHDT and CDR2 YYEEEE come from the germline V gene. This CDR3 comprises 11 residues. Deletions cut 5 bases from V and 5 bases from J, with 7 bases between. CDR3 loop: CASSRRTEAFF. The covered CDR3 bases are TGTGCCAGCAGTAGAAGAACTGAA.

In the case of this clone: The CDR3 end is not reached by the read, which stops 3 residues before it; the germline J gene fills it in. V and J are TRBV27 and TRBJ1-2; 7 bases fit TRBD1. CDR3 length equals 13 residues. V dropped 6 bases and J dropped 3; count of bases not matched to a gene: 4. CDR1 is MNHEY, CDR2 SMNVEV, per germline (reference sequence). The CDR3 spells CASRLTGDYGYTF. The part of the CDR3 DNA that was read is TGTGCCAGCAGGCTAACAGGGGACTATGGC.